This entry lists 14 T cell receptor beta chains sequenced from one sample in a study of CD8 T cells in Susac syndrome. RNA amounts of about 0.5 to 1 ug underwent reverse transcription with random hexamers. Via MiXCR, TCRdb re-called the immunoSEQ multiplex PCR reads, giving one row per CDR3 protein. The repertoire includes over 150,000 distinct CDR3 sequences, 90% to 95% of them detected once, and about 0.096% sits in the top ten. The material sequenced was CD4+ T cells from PBMCs. Every receptor here comes from a human donor with multiple sclerosis.

V is TRBV30 and J is TRBJ2-7; 8 nucleotides align to TRBD1. V lost 4 bases, J lost 0 bases, and 5 bases stayed unmatched. The CDR3 spans 14 residues. Looked up from germline, CDR1 is GTSNPN and CDR2 is SVGIG (reference sequence). The CDR3 region has the DNA TGTGCCTGGAACGGACAGGGCCTCTCCTACGAGCAGTACTTC. Encoded protein: CAWNGQGLSYEQYF.

The V call is TRBV28, the J call TRBJ2-7; the D gene is possibly TRBD2 (6 bases). Germline V gives CDR1 MDHEN, CDR2 SYDVKM. Trimming took off 2 bases at V and 4 bases at J, with 18 bases between the two ends. The CDR3 extends over 16 amino acids. The DNA for the CDR3 is TGTGCCAGCAGTTTAACTGTAGCGGAGAGCGCTTACGAGCAGTACTTC. Amino acid sequence: CASSLTVAESAYEQYF.

The genes are TRBV20-1 and TRBJ1-2, with 9 bases identical to TRBD1. There are 14 residues in the CDR3. The trim removed 1 base at V and 4 bases at J, leaving 4 bases unmatched. Germline V CDR1 and CDR2: DFQATT, SNEGSKA (reference sequence). DNA for the CDR3: TGCAGTGCTAGAGCCGTGGGACAGGGCTATGGCTACACCTTC. Amino acid sequence: CSARAVGQGYGYTF.

This rearrangement joins TRBV5-1 to TRBJ2-7; possibly TRBD1 or TRBD2 for D (5 bases each). With 4 bases removed from V and 7 bases from J, the gap between germline ends came to 24 bases. The germline gives CDR1 SGHRS, CDR2 YFSETQ. The length of the CDR3 is 16 residues. For the CDR3, the DNA is TGCGCCAGCAGCATCCGTACCGGGACCGCGGCGTGGGAGCAGTACTTC. Protein: CASSIRTGTAAWEQYF.

The chain links TRBV12-3 or TRBV12-4 to TRBJ1-5; D remains unclear. The CDR3 extends over 14 amino acids. With 2 bases removed from V and 5 bases from J, the gap between germline ends came to 10 bases. The CDR3: CASSLMSFDQPQHF. CDR3 bases: TGTGCCAGCAGTTTAATGTCATTCGATCAGCCCCAGCATTTT.

The rearrangement joins TRBV20-1 to TRBJ2-1; D may be TRBD2 (6 bases). This CDR3 comprises 16 residues. The V gene's germline CDR1 is DFQATT and CDR2 SNEGSKA (reference sequence). Trimming took 6 bases from V and 1 from J, leaving 19 bases between them. CDR3 nucleotide sequence: TGCAGTGCCCCGCCATGGAGGGGATTATCCTACAATGAGCAGTTCTTC. Its protein is CSAPPWRGLSYNEQFF.

The V call is TRBV6-1, the J call TRBJ2-7, with 11 bases that match TRBD2. The CDR3 consists of 15 residues. The ends lost 6 bases at V and 5 bases at J; junction bases unmatched: 9. The germline V gene encodes CDR1 MNHNS and CDR2 SASEGT. In DNA form, the CDR3 reads TGTGCCAGCAGACCTTTAGCGGGAGGGCCTCACGAGCAGTACTTC. It specifies CASRPLAGGPHEQYF.

The rearrangement joins TRBV27 to TRBJ2-5; TRBD1 agrees at 9 bases. CDR3 length: 15 amino acids. Unmatched junction bases numbered 7, after V lost 6 bases and J lost 2 bases. The germline gives CDR1 MNHEY, CDR2 SMNVEV (reference sequence). The CDR3 spells CASRQDRGRQETQYF. The DNA for the CDR3 is TGTGCCAGCAGACAGGACAGGGGCCGGCAAGAGACCCAGTACTTC.

V is TRBV29-1 and J is TRBJ2-4, with D perhaps assigned TRBD1 or TRBD2 (5 bases each). This CDR3 comprises 16 residues. CDR1 and CDR2 from the germline V gene are SQVTM and ANQGSEA. V lost 8 bases and J 1 base, leaving 21 bases between the germline ends. The CDR3 region has the DNA TGCAGCCCCTCCGCGTGGGGGAATTTCGCCAAAAACATTCAGTACTTC. Protein product: CSPSAWGNFAKNIQYF.

This clonotype was picked up one time. V gene TRBV2 combines with J gene TRBJ2-7, with D perhaps TRBD1 or TRBD2 (5 bases each). Germline assignment: CDR1 SNHLY and CDR2 FYNNEI. The ends were cut back, 9 bases at V and 0 bases at J, with 15 bases in the middle. This CDR3 comprises 14 residues. CDR3 sequence reads: CASRDGRSSYEQYF. CDR3 DNA: TGTGCCAGTCGGGACGGCCGAAGCTCCTACGAGCAGTACTTC.

This rearrangement joins TRBV6-6 to TRBJ1-5; D is ambiguous. The CDR3 is 13 residues long. V was clipped by 4 bases and J by 0 bases, with 4 bases between them. Germline V gives CDR1 MNHNY, CDR2 SVGAGI (reference sequence). The CDR3 reads CASSFNSNQPQHF. CDR3 nucleotide sequence: TGTGCCAGCAGTTTTAATAGCAATCAGCCCCAGCATTTT.

The rearrangement joins TRBV9 to TRBJ2-5; 8 bases align to TRBD1. CDR1 SGDLS and CDR2 YYNGEE come from the germline V gene. V shed 3 bases and J 2 bases; nucleotides not matched to a gene: 3. The CDR3 covers 14 residues. CDR3 DNA: TGTGCCAGCAGCGCAGGACAGGGACAAGAGACCCAGTACTTC. It yields the protein CASSAGQGQETQYF.

The V call is TRBV29-1, the J call TRBJ1-1; 8 bases fit TRBD1. V shed 6 bases, J shed 4 bases, and the junction held 7 bases outside the gene matches. CDR3 length: 13 residues. Germline V gives CDR1 SQVTM, CDR2 ANQGSEA. Here the CDR3 DNA reads TGCAGCGTCCGACAGGGGAGTGGCACTGAAGCTTTCTTT. Its translation is CSVRQGSGTEAFF. Full variable domain (missing parts from reference TRBV29-1 and TRBJ1-1): SAVISQKPSRDICQRGTSLTIQCQVDSQVTMMFWYRQQPGQSLTLIATANQGSEATYESGFVIDKFPISRPNLTFSTLTVSNMSPEDSSIYLCSVRQGSGTEAFFGQGTRLTVV.

The chain has TRBV20-1 and TRBJ2-7, with 7 bases lining up with TRBD2. Germline V CDR1 and CDR2: DFQATT, SNEGSKA (reference sequence). The CDR3 runs 15 residues. V dropped 6 bases and J dropped 0; count of bases not matched to a gene: 11. The CDR3 sequence: CSAVPSGGSSYEQYF. The CDR3 nucleotides are TGCAGTGCAGTTCCTAGCGGAGGGAGCTCCTACGAGCAGTACTTC.